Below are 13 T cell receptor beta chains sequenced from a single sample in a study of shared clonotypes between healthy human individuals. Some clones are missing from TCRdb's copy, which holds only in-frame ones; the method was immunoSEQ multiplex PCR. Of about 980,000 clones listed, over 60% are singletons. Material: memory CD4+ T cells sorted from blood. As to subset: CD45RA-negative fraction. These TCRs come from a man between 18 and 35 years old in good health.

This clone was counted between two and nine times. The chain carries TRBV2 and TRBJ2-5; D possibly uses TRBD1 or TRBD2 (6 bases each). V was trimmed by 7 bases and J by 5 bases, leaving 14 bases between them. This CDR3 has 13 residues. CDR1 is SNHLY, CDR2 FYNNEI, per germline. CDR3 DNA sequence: TGTGCCAGCAACCGGGGGCGCTTGGAGACCCAGTACTTC. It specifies CASNRGRLETQYF.

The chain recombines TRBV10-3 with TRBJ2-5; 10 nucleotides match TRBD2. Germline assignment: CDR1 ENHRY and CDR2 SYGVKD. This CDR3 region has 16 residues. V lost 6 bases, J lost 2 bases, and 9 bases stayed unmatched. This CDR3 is CAISKGLAAFQETQYF. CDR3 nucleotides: TGTGCCATCAGCAAAGGACTAGCGGCCTTTCAAGAGACCCAGTACTTC.

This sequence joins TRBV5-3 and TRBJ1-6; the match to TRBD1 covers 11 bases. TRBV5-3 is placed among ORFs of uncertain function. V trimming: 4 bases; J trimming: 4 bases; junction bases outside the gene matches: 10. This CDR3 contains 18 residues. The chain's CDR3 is CARSPGQGAVRYNSPLHF. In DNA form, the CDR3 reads TGTGCCAGAAGCCCTGGACAGGGGGCCGTGAGGTATAATTCACCCCTCCACTTT.

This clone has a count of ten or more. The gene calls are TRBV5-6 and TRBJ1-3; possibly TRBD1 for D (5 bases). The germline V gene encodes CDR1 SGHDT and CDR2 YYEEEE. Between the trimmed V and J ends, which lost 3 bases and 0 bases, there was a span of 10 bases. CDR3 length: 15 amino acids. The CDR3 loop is CASSSWGLSGNTIYF. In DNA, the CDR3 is TGTGCCAGCAGCTCCTGGGGCCTCTCTGGAAACACCATATATTTT.

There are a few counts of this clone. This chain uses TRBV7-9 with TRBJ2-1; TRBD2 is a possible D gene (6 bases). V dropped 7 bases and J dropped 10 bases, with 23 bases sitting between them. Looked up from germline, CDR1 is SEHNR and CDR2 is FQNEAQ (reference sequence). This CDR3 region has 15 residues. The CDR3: CASITGTHLGREQFF. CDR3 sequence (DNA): TGTGCCAGCATTACCGGGACTCACCTTGGGAGAGAGCAGTTCTTC.

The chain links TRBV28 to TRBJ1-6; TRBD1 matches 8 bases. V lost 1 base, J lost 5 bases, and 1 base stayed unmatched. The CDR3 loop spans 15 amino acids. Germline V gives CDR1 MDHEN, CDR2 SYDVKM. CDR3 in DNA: TGTGCCAGCAGTTTATTGGACAGGGATAATTCACCCCTCCACTTT. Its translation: CASSLLDRDNSPLHF.

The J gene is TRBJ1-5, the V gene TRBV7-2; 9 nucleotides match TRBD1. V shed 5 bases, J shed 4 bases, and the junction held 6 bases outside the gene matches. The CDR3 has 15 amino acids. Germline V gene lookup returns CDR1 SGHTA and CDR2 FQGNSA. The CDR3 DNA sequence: TGTGCCAGCAGCCTAGGGACAGGGATAAATCAGCCCCAGCATTTT. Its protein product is CASSLGTGINQPQHF.

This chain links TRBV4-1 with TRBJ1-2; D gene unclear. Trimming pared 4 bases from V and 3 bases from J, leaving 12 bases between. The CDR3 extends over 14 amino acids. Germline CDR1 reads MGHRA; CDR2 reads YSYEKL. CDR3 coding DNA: TGCGCCAGCAGCCCCAGATCCCCTGACTATGGCTACACCTTC. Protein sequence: CASSPRSPDYGYTF.

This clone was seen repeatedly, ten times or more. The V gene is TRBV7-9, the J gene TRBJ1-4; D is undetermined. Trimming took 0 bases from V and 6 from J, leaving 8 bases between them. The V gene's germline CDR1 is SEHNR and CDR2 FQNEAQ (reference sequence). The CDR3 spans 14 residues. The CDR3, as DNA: TGTGCCAGCAGCTTAGCTGGGAGCTATGAAAAACTGTTTTTT. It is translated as CASSLAGSYEKLFF.

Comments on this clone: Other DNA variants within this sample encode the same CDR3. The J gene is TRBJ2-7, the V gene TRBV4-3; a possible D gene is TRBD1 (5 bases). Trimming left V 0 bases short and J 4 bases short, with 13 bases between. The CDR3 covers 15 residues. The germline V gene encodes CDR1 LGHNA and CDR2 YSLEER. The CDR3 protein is CASSQDRASLYEQYF. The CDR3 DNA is TGCGCCAGCAGCCAAGACAGGGCCAGCCTGTACGAGCAGTACTTC.

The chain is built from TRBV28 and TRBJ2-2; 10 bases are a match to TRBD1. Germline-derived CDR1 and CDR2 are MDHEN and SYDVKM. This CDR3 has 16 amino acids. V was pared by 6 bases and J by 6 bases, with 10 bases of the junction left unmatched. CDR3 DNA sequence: TGTGCCAGCAGACGACATTCCGGGACAGGGGCCGGGGAGCTGTTTTTT. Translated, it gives CASRRHSGTGAGELFF.

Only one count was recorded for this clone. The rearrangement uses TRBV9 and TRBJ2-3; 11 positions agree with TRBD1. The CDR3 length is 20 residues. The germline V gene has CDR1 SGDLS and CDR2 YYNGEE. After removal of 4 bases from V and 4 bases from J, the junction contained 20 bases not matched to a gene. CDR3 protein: CASSSPKPRQDRGLPDTQYF. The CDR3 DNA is TGTGCCAGCAGCTCCCCAAAACCACGCCAGGACAGGGGGCTACCAGATACGCAGTATTTT.

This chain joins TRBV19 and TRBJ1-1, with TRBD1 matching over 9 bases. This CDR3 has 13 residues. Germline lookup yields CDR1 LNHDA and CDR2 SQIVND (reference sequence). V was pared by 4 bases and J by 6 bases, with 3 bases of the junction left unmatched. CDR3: CASSRQGEAEAFF. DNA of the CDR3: TGTGCCAGTAGTAGACAGGGGGAGGCTGAAGCTTTCTTT.